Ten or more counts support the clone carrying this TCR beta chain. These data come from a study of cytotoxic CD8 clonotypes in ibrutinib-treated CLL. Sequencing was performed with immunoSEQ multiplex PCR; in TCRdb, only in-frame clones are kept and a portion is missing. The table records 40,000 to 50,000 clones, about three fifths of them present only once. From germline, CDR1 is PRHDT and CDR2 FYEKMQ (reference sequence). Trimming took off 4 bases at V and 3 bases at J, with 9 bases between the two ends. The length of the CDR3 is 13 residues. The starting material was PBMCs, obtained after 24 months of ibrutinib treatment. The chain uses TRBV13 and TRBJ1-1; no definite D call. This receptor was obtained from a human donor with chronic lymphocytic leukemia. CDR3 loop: CASSWTRDTEAFF. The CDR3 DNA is TGTGCCAGCAGCTGGACGAGAGACACTGAAGCTTTCTTT.